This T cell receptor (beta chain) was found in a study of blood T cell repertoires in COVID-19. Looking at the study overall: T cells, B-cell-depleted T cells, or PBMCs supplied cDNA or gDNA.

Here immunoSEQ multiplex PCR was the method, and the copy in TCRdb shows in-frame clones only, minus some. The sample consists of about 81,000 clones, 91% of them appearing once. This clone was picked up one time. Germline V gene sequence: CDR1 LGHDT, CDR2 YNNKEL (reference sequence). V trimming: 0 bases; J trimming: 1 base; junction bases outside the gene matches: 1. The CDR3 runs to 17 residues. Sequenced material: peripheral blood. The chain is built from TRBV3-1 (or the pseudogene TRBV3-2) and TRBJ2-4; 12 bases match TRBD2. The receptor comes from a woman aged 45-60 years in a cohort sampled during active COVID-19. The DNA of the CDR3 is TGTGCCAGCAGCCAAGATCTAGCGGGAGGGGCCAAAAACATTCAGTACTTC. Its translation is CASSQDLAGGAKNIQYF.